The sequence of this T cell receptor beta chain was determined in a study of lymphopenia after photon versus proton radiotherapy. General study findings and limits: After the lymphocyte nadir, photon-treated repertoires showed oligoclonal expansion, especially of CD8+ Temra cells. Under photons, naive T cells and diversity fell while effector/memory populations rose. Larger post-nadir TCR diversity loss correlated inversely with survival in deceased patients. Survival link was tested only in deceased patients; proton benefit remains a possibility.

The assay was immunoSEQ multiplex PCR, and TCRdb's table has in-frame clones only and misses some. This table has tens of thousands of clones, approximately 87% appearing once. Germline trimming cut 4 bases from V and 2 bases from J; bases unmatched to any gene: 7. This CDR3 is 17 amino acids long. Germline loops: CDR1 SGHAT, CDR2 FQDESV (reference sequence). In regard to this clone: Antigen: not known.

The chain combines TRBV11-1 with TRBJ2-6, with 8 bases matching TRBD1. The clonotype was recovered from a man aged 80 or over with esophageal cancer. Source: peripheral blood, taken from a patient treated with proton-based radiotherapy. Here the CDR3 DNA reads TGTGCCAGCAGCTCCCCGGACAGGGCCACTGGGGCCAACGTCCTGACTTTC. It encodes CASSSPDRATGANVLTF.